This T cell receptor beta chain was identified in a study of blood T cells in healthy people across ages. Points from the study as a whole: Per million T cells, TCR beta diversity dropped about linearly as age rose. More naive CD4+ cells and higher diversity were found in long-lived than in aged donors.

Comment on this clonotype: Antigen unknown.

The CDR3 contains 13 residues. J lost 7 bases, V lost 3 bases, and 5 bases had no gene match. From germline, CDR1 is LNHDA and CDR2 SQIVND (reference sequence). Then a second PCR, running roughly 7 to 11 cycles, was carried out with a sample-barcoded 5' primer and a J-beta primer mix. Every cDNA was tagged by a template-switch adaptor with 12 random nucleotides. The yield of each sample was at least 2.5 million CDR3-containing paired-end reads. A single record per CDR3 protein comes from TCRdb applying MiXCR to the 5' RACE reads. The table lists about 1 million distinct CDR3 sequences, about 25% of them singletons. This sample also belongs to another study, concerning T cells of mothers and their children.

The chain links TRBV19 to TRBJ1-2; 7 nucleotides agree with TRBD1. The receptor's source is a girl aged 2 to 9 in good health. The sample was blood. CDR3 region: CASSILTGVGYTF. As DNA, the CDR3 is TGTGCCAGTAGTATCCTTACAGGGGTTGGCTACACCTTC.